Below, 11 T cell receptor beta chains from the same sample are listed, as sequenced in a study of tumor-infiltrating lymphocytes in primary liver carcinoma. TCR beta cDNA was reverse-transcribed from about 0.45 ug of total RNA. The reaction used a constant-region primer and ProtoScript II reverse transcriptase. It was through three nested multiplex PCR rounds of slightly modified ARM-PCR that TCR beta libraries arose. Rounds one and two of PCR, each of 9 to 11 cycles, were primed with TRBV1-TRBV30 forward primers and a C-beta reverse primer. TCRdb passed the multiplex PCR reads through MiXCR, listing each CDR3 protein once. The data show about 310,000 distinct CDR3 sequences, approximately 65% seen once. In addition to blood RNA drawn from unsorted whole blood, germline DNA was extracted. The sequencing sample was made of peripheral blood. All receptors come from a man aged 40-49 years with primary liver carcinoma and hepatitis B virus infection.

A note on this clonotype: The junction differs from germline at one of its ends, possibly a read error. V and J are TRBV29-1 and TRBJ2-5; D perhaps matches TRBD1 (6 bases). This CDR3 contains 12 residues. Germline CDR1 and CDR2: SQVTM and ANQGSEA. The CDR3, as DNA: TGCAGCGCAGGGGCGAAGGGAGAGACCCAGTGCTTC. This gives the protein CSAGAKGETQCF.

In the case of this clonotype: At one end, the junction sequence differs from germline, possibly due to a read error. This chain links TRBV5-1 with TRBJ2-5; 11 nucleotides agree with TRBD2. Germline loops: CDR1 SGHRS, CDR2 YFSETQ. This CDR3 is 20 amino acids long. The chain's CDR3 is CASNLMGLAELLSYQETQYF. In nucleotides, the CDR3 is TGCGCCAGCAACTTGATGGGACTAGCGGAATTACTATCGTACCAAGAGACCCAGTACTTC.

As for this clonotype: It is likely a read error, because the conserved phenylalanine at the end of the CDR3 is missing. The J gene is TRBJ2-2, the V gene TRBV6-1; 7 nucleotides agree with TRBD2. CDR1 MNHNS and CDR2 SASEGT come from the germline V gene. J gave up 5 bases and V 6 bases, and 9 bases lay outside the gene matches. The length of the CDR3 is 15 residues. In DNA, the CDR3 is TGTGCCAGCAGACCAATAGCGGGCGCGACCGGGGAGCTGTTTCTT. Translated, it gives CASRPIAGATGELFL.

The count of this clonotype is one. This sequence joins TRBV5-5 and TRBJ2-1; no clear D. The V and J ends lost 0 bases and 12 bases respectively, with 16 bases between them. The length of the CDR3 is 14 residues. The V gene's germline CDR1 is SGHKS and CDR2 YYEKEE (reference sequence). CDR3 sequence reads: CASSLGPTVGVQFF. The CDR3 DNA reads TGTGCCAGCAGCTTGGGACCAACTGTTGGGGTGCAGTTCTTC.

This clonotype has more than one count but fewer than ten. The chain recombines TRBV14 with TRBJ2-7; the D gene is possibly TRBD2 (6 bases). In germline, CDR1 is SGHDN, CDR2 FVKESK. V dropped 0 bases and J dropped 0 bases, with 15 bases sitting between them. The CDR3 extends over 17 amino acids. The CDR3 loop reads CASSQEIPGLNSYEQYF. The DNA of the CDR3 is TGTGCCAGCAGCCAAGAGATACCGGGACTTAACTCCTACGAGCAGTACTTC.

This clonotype was detected only a few times. The chain carries TRBV30 and TRBJ1-5, with D possibly matching TRBD1 (6 bases). V was pared by 3 bases and J by 5 bases, with 11 bases between. CDR3 length: 13 residues. Germline lookup yields CDR1 GTSNPN and CDR2 SVGIG (reference sequence). CDR3 DNA sequence: TGTGCCTGGAGCCAGGGGATGGATCAGCCCCAGCATTTT. Its translation is CAWSQGMDQPQHF.

CDR3 sequence (DNA): TGCGCCAGCAGCCCTAGCGGGAGTAGCACCGGGGAGCTGTTTTTT. It codes for CASSPSGSSTGELFF. This rearrangement joins TRBV4-3 to TRBJ2-2, with 10 positions matching TRBD2. The germline V gene encodes CDR1 LGHNA and CDR2 YSLEER. This CDR3 is built from 15 residues. V was clipped by 4 bases and J by 4 bases; unmatched bases: 3.

This clonotype came up many times. This chain connects TRBV29-1 to TRBJ2-2; possibly TRBD1 for D (6 bases). This CDR3 has 15 amino acids. Germline CDR1 is SQVTM and CDR2 is ANQGSEA. Trimming cost V 1 base and J 0 bases, with 9 bases left between them. CDR3 nucleotides: TGCAGCGTTGAAGTAGGGGGTACGAACACCGGGGAGCTGTTTTTT. Translating it yields CSVEVGGTNTGELFF.

Note on this clonotype: A junction end diverges from the germline sequence, so it may reflect a read error. The CDR3 DNA follows: TGTGGCAGCAGCCTCCCGGGACTAGCGGCAGGCCGTACAGATACGCAGTATTTT. Its protein product is CGSSLPGLAAGRTDTQYF. The rearrangement uses TRBV6-2 or TRBV6-3 and TRBJ2-3; 11 bases fit TRBD2. Looked up from germline, CDR1 is MNHEY and CDR2 is SVGEGT. The CDR3 spans 18 residues.

J is TRBJ2-7 and V is TRBV28; TRBD1 matches at 9 bases. The CDR3 is 14 residues long. Trimming took 2 bases from V and 3 from J; bases not matched to a gene: 2. Germline lookup yields CDR1 MDHEN and CDR2 SYDVKM. The DNA for the CDR3 is TGTGCCAGCAGTTTAGTGGGACAGGGCTACGAGCAGTACTTC. As protein: CASSLVGQGYEQYF.

As DNA, the CDR3 is TGTGCCAGCAATCCCGGGACTAGCGAAATCTACGAGCAGTACTTC. As protein: CASNPGTSEIYEQYF. The gene calls are TRBV11-1 and TRBJ2-7; 10 bases match TRBD2. Germline V gives CDR1 SGHAT, CDR2 FQDESV (reference sequence). This CDR3 region has 15 residues. J lost 3 bases, V lost 7 bases, and 9 bases had no gene match. Full variable domain (rest looked up from reference TRBV11-1 and TRBJ2-7): EAEVAQSPRYKITEKSQAVAFWCDPISGHATLYWYRQILGQGPELLVQFQDESVVDDSQLPKDRFSAERLKGVDSTLKIQPAELGDSAMYLCASNPGTSEIYEQYFGPGTRLTVT.